There are many counts of the clone carrying this T cell receptor (beta chain). This record belongs to a study of regulatory T cells in long-lasting Graves disease. The authors built TCR beta libraries using iRepertoire HTBI primers and Arm-PCR of CDR3 regions. TCRdb reprocessed the multiplex PCR reads with MiXCR, giving one entry per CDR3 protein. This sample carries about 470,000 distinct CDR3 sequences, around 14% of them seen once, and the ten largest clones take 16%. The CDR3 has 19 amino acids. Trimming took off 2 bases at V and 3 bases at J, with 22 bases between the two ends. Germline V gene lookup returns CDR1 KGHDR and CDR2 SFDVKD. Time point: newly diagnosed GD, antithyroid drugs for less than 3 months. From RNA extracted from PBMCs, the TCR library was made. These data were likewise used in another study, on T cells in Graves' hyperthyroidism and ophthalmopathy. That study reports: Patients counted as stable if ophthalmopathy did not develop within 18 months.

Sequenced material: peripheral blood mononuclear cells (PBMCs), taken at new diagnosis, from a patient treated with antithyroid drugs. This sequence joins TRBV24-1 and TRBJ2-1; D gene ambiguous. This clonotype was obtained from a woman in her twenties or thirties with Graves disease. Written as DNA, the CDR3 is TGTGCCACCAGTGATTCCCAAGTCCGGCGGAAAACATACTACAATGAGCAGTTCTTC. Residues: CATSDSQVRRKTYYNEQFF.